There are a few counts of the clone carrying this T cell receptor (beta chain). Its antigen is unidentified. This record belongs to a study of blood T cells in healthy people across ages. Overall study results and limits: The fall in TCR beta diversity per million T cells was roughly linear with age.

The CDR3 extends over 12 amino acids. V lost 7 bases, J lost 6 bases, and 13 bases lay in between. The germline V gene encodes CDR1 DFQATT and CDR2 SNEGSKA (reference sequence). A second PCR, run for roughly 7 to 12 cycles, used a sample-barcoded 5' primer plus a J-beta primer mix. MiXCR, applied by TCRdb to the 5' RACE reads, yields one record per CDR3 protein. The repertoire consists of around 790,000 distinct CDR3 sequences, with approximately 44% occurring once and the leading ten covering about 21%. The sequence came from a man aged 55 to 69 in good health. The material sequenced was blood. This chain joins TRBV20-1 and TRBJ2-1, with D uncertain. In DNA form, the CDR3 reads TGCAGTGGAACAGAATCGGGCAATGAGCAGTTCTTC. This sequence encodes CSGTESGNEQFF.